The entry that follows covers one T cell receptor (beta chain) sequence. This sample is part of a study of blood T cell repertoires in COVID-19. Study details: Collection of acute and convalescent COVID-19 samples took place in the United States, Italy and Spain.

Authors' analysis steps: From reference gene primer amplification, estimates of nucleated cell counts were derived. The method was immunoSEQ multiplex PCR; TCRdb's version includes in-frame clones alone and lacks a portion of them. V, J and clone size are those of that table, while D and trimming were read from the DNA. The table records about 480,000 clones, about 89% of them present only once. The CDR3 contains 15 residues. V trimming: 4 bases; J trimming: 5 bases; junction bases outside the gene matches: 5. The germline CDR1 and CDR2 sequences are SGHTA and FQGNSA. Sequenced input: peripheral blood. The chain has TRBV7-2 and TRBJ2-1; TRBD2 aligns across 10 bases. The sequence was obtained from a woman aged 45-59 years with COVID-19, enrolled during active disease. CDR3 loop: CASSSSSGGDNEQFF. CDR3 DNA: TGTGCCAGCAGCTCCTCTAGCGGGGGAGACAATGAGCAGTTCTTC.